This TCR beta chain was found in a study of T cells after yellow fever vaccination. Across the whole study: Low-cell-number fractions were prepared with SMART-Seq v4 Ultra Low Input.

This CDR3 comprises 14 residues. The V end lost 2 bases, the J end lost 2 bases, and 10 bases lay between the germline ends. This clonotype was found a few times. Its antigen remains unidentified. Template switching with 5'RACE generated the TCR cDNA and added a universal primer site and UMIs. TCRdb called the 5' RACE reads again in MiXCR, with one record for every CDR3 protein. The data hold 320,000 or so distinct CDR3 sequences, with 7% to 9% observed a single time. Notes on the study in general: Reappearing after the booster were most of the clones from primary vaccination (around 96% CD4, approximately 86% CD8).

Sequencing used PBMCs, obtained 45 days after the first yellow fever vaccination. The chain carries TRBV12-3 or TRBV12-4 and TRBJ2-7; a possible D gene is TRBD1 (5 bases). The source is a young man who received the YFV17D yellow fever vaccine. The CDR3 DNA follows: TGTGCCAGCAGTTTAATGGAAGGGGCCTACGAGCAGTACTTC. Its protein is CASSLMEGAYEQYF.